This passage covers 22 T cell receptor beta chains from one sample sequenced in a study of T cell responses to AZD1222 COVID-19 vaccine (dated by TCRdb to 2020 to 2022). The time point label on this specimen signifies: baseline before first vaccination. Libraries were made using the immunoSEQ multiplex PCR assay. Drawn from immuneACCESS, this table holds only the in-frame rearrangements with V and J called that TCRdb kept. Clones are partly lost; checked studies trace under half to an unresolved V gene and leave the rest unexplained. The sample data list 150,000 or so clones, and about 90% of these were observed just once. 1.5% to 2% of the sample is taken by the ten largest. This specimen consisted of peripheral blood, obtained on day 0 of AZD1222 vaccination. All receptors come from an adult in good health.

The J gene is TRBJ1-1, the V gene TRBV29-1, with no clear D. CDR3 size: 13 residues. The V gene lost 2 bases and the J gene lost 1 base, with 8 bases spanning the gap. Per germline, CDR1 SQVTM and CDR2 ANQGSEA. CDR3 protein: CSVELGGNTEAFF. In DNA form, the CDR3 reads TGCAGCGTTGAATTGGGCGGGAACACTGAAGCTTTCTTT. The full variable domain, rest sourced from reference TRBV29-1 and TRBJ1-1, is SAVISQKPSRDICQRGTSLTIQCQVDSQVTMMFWYRQQPGQSLTLIATANQGSEATYESGFVIDKFPISRPNLTFSTLTVSNMSPEDSSIYLCSVELGGNTEAFFGQGTRLTVV.

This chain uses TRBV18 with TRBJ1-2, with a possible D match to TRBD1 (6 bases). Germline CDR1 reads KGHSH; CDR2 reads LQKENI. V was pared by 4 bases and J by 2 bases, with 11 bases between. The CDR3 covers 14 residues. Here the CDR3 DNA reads TGTGCCAGCTCACTAGGACAGCCAAACTATGGCTACACCTTC. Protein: CASSLGQPNYGYTF.

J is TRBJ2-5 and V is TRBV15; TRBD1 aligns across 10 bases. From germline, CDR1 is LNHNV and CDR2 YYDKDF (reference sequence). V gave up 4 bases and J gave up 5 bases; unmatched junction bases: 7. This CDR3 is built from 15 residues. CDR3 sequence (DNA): TGTGCCACCAGCAACGGACAGGGGGGAGGGGAGACCCAGTACTTC. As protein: CATSNGQGGGETQYF.

CDR3 sequence reads: CASSRTGTGNTIYF. The CDR3 bases are TGTGCCAGCTCCCGGACAGGGACTGGAAACACCATATATTTT. The chain joins TRBV18 to TRBJ1-3, with 8 positions matching TRBD1. Germline values: CDR1 KGHSH, CDR2 LQKENI. The CDR3 consists of 14 residues. After removal of 6 bases from V and 2 bases from J, the junction contained 3 bases not matched to a gene. Variable domain in full (rest from reference TRBV18 and TRBJ1-3): NAGVMQNPRHLVRRRGQEARLRCSPMKGHSHVYWYRQLPEEGLKFMVYLQKENIIDESGMPKERFSAEFPKEGPSILRIQQVVRGDSAAYFCASSRTGTGNTIYFGEGSWLTVV.

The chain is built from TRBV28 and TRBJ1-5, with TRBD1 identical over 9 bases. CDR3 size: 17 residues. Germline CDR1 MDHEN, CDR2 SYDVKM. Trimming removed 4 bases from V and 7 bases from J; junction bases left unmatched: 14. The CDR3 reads CASSSLQGASPAQPQHF. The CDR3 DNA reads TGTGCCAGCAGTTCCCTACAGGGGGCATCTCCGGCCCAGCCCCAGCATTTT.

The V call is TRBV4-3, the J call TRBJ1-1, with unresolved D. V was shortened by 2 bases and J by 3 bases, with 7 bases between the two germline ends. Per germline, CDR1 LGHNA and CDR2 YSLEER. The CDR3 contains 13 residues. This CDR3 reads CASSQKQDTEAFF. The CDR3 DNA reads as TGCGCCAGCAGCCAAAAGCAGGACACTGAAGCTTTCTTT.

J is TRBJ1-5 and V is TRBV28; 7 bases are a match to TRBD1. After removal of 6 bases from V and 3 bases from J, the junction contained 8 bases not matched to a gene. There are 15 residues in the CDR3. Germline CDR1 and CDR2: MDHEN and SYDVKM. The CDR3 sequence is CASSPRDSYNQPQHF. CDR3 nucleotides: TGTGCCAGCAGCCCGAGGGACAGTTACAATCAGCCCCAGCATTTT.

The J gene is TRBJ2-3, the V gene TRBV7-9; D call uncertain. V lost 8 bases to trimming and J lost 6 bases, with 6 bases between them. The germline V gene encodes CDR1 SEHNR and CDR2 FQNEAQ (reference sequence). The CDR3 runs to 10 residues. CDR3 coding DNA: TGTGCCAGCCTTGGGGATACGCAGTATTTT. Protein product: CASLGDTQYF. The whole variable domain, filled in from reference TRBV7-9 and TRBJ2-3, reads DTGVSQNPRHKITKRGQNVTFRCDPISEHNRLYWYRQTLGQGPEFLTYFQNEAQLEKSRLLSDRFSAERPKGSFSTLEIQRTEQGDSAMYLCASLGDTQYFGPGTRLTVL.

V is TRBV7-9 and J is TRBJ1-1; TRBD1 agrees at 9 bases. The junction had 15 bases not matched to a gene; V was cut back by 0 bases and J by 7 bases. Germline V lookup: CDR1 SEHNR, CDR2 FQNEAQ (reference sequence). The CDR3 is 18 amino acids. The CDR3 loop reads CASSLARVGTGPGGEAFF. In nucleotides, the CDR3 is TGTGCCAGCAGCTTAGCTAGGGTTGGGACAGGGCCAGGGGGTGAAGCTTTCTTT.

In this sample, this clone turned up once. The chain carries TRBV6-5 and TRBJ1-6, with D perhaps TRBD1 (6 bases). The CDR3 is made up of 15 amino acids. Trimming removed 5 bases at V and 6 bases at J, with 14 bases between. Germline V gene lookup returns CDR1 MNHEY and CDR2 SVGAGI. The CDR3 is CASSRGALSNSPLHF. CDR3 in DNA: TGTGCCAGCAGTAGGGGGGCCCTAAGTAATTCACCCCTCCACTTT.

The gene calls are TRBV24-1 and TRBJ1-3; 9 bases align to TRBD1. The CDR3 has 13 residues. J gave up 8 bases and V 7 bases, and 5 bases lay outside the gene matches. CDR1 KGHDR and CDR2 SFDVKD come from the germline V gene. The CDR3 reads CATRGQGSDTIYF. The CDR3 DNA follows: TGTGCCACCAGGGGACAGGGCTCGGACACCATATATTTT.

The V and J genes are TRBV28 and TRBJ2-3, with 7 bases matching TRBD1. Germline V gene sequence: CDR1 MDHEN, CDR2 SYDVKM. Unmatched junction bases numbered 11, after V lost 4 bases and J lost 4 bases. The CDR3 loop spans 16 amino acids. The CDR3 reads CASSSLTGYDPDTQYF. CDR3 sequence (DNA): TGTGCCAGCAGTTCCCTGACAGGGTATGACCCAGATACGCAGTATTTT.

This chain's CDR3 is CASSVVDSETGELFF. DNA for the CDR3: TGTGCCAGCAGCGTAGTGGACTCTGAAACCGGGGAGCTGTTTTTT. The V gene is TRBV9, the J gene TRBJ2-2, with TRBD2 as a possible D gene (5 bases). The germline V gene has CDR1 SGDLS and CDR2 YYNGEE. The CDR3 sequence is 15 residues long. Between the trimmed V and J ends, which lost 0 bases and 5 bases, there was a span of 11 bases.

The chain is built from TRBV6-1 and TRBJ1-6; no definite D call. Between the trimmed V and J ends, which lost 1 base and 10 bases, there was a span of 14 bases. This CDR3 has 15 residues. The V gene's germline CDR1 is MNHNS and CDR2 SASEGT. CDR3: CASSEGRASSSPLHF. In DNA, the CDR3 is TGTGCCAGCAGTGAAGGCCGCGCGAGTAGCTCACCCCTCCACTTT.

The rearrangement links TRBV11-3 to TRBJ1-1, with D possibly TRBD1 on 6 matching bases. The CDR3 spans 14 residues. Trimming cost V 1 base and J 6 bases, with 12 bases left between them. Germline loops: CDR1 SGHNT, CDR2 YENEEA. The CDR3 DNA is TGTGCCAGCAGCTTAGGCCAGGGGTATCCTGAAGCTTTCTTT. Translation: CASSLGQGYPEAFF. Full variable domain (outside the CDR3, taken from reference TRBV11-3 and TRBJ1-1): EAGVVQSPRYKIIEKKQPVAFWCNPISGHNTLYWYLQNLGQGPELLIRYENEEAVDDSQLPKDRFSAERLKGVDSTLKIQPAELGDSAVYLCASSLGQGYPEAFFGQGTRLTVV.

CDR3 protein: CASSASGTSDTEAFF. The CDR3, as DNA: TGTGCCAGCAGCGCCTCCGGGACTTCGGACACTGAAGCTTTCTTT. This chain links TRBV13 with TRBJ1-1, with D possibly TRBD1 on 5 matching bases. The length of the CDR3 is 15 residues. The germline V gene encodes CDR1 PRHDT and CDR2 FYEKMQ (reference sequence). Trimming left V 5 bases short and J 3 bases short, with 16 bases between.

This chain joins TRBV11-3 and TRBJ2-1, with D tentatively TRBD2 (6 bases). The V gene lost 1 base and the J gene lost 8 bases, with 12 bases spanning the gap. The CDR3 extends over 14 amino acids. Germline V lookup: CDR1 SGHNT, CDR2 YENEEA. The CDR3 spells CASSLAGVFYEQFF. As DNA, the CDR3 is TGTGCCAGCAGCTTAGCGGGAGTCTTTTATGAGCAGTTCTTC.

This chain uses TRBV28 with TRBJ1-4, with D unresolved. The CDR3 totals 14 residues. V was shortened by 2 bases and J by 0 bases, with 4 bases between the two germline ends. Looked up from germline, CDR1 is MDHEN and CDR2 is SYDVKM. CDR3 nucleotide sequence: TGTGCCAGCAGTTTAACAGCAACTAATGAAAAACTGTTTTTT. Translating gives CASSLTATNEKLFF.

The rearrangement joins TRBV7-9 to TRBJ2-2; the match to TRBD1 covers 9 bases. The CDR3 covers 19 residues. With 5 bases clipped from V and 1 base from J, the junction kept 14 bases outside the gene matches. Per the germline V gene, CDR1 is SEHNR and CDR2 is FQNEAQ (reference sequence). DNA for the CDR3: TGTGCCAGCAGCCAACGATATCGTCCGGGACAGGGGAACACCGGGGAGCTGTTTTTT. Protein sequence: CASSQRYRPGQGNTGELFF. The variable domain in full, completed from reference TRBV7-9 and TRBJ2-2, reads DTGVSQNPRHKITKRGQNVTFRCDPISEHNRLYWYRQTLGQGPEFLTYFQNEAQLEKSRLLSDRFSAERPKGSFSTLEIQRTEQGDSAMYLCASSQRYRPGQGNTGELFFGEGSRLTVL.

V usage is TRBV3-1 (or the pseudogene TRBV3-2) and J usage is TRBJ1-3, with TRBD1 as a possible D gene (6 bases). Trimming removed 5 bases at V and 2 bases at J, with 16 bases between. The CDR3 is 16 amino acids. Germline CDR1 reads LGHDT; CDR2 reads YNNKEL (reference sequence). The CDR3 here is CASSGPGQSTGNTIYF. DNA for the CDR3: TGTGCCAGCAGCGGACCGGGACAATCTACTGGAAACACCATATATTTT.

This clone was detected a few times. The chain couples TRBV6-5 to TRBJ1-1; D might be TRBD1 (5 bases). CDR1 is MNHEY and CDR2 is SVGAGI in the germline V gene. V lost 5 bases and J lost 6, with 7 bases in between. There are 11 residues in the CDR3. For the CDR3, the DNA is TGTGCCAGCAGTCGGGGCGCTGAAGCTTTCTTT. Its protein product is CASSRGAEAFF.

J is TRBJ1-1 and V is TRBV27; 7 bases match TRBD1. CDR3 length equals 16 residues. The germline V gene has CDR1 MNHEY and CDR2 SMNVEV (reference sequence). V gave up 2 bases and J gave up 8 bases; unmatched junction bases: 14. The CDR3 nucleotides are TGTGCCAGCAGTTTAAGGGCAGGGGGGCAGGGGCCGGAAGCTTTCTTT. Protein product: CASSLRAGGQGPEAFF.